Listed below are T cell receptor beta chains from one sample, sequenced in a study of control samples from healthy donors and cancer patients. Sequenced by immunoSEQ multiplex PCR; TCRdb stores in-frame clones only, minus some. This sample has some 200,000 clones, with 85% to 95% found just once. The sequencing sample was made of blood. These receptors all come from a man aged 18 to 30 in good health. Both conserved end residues are part of each CDR3. The D gene is left open where the match is weak. Some rows have no size entry. The others give once, few or many, or a class for an expanded clone.

j_call clone_size v_call cdr3_length d_call cdr3_nt cdr3_aa
TRBJ2-1 . TRBV19 15 . TGTGCCAGTAGTATTGGCCGGGGGTCCTACAATGAGCAGTTCTTC CASSIGRGSYNEQFF
TRBJ1-4 . TRBV6-1 12 . TGTGCCAGCAGTGAACCCCTTGGGAAACTGTTTTTT CASSEPLGKLFF
TRBJ2-3 . TRBV5-4 15 . TGTGCCAGCAGCTTGGAAGAGGGGAAAGGGGATACGCAGTATTTT CASSLEEGKGDTQYF
TRBJ1-1 once TRBV5-4 15 . TGTGCCAGCAGCTCCCCAACTAGGGGGAACACTGAAGCTTTCTTT CASSSPTRGNTEAFF
TRBJ2-7 once TRBV2 14 TRBD2 TGTGCCAGCAGGGGGAGGGGTGGGCTCGACGAGCAGTACTTC CASRGRGGLDEQYF
TRBJ2-7 . TRBV6-5 14 . TGTGCCAGCAGTTACTCGAACCCTACTTACGAGCAGTACTTC CASSYSNPTYEQYF
TRBJ2-7 . TRBV6-5 12 . TGTGCCAGCAGTCGTGACCTCCACGAGCAGTACTTC CASSRDLHEQYF
TRBJ2-7 . TRBV5-6 17 . TGTGCCAGCAGCCCCGCGGCGGGCAGATTAAGCTCCTACGAGCAGTACTTC CASSPAAGRLSSYEQYF
TRBJ2-7 . TRBV5-1 14 . TGCGCCAGCAGCTTGAGGGGGATCGACTACGAGCAGTACTTC CASSLRGIDYEQYF
TRBJ2-3 . TRBV30 12 . TGTGCCTGGGATGCCGGGGGAGATACGCAGTATTTT CAWDAGGDTQYF
TRBJ2-3 . TRBV15 14 TRBD2 TGTGCCACTCAACCCGAGACTAGCGTCCCAGCGCAGTATTTT CATQPETSVPAQYF
TRBJ1-5 . TRBV4-1 16 . TGCGCCAGCAGCCAAGGGGCAGGGAGGTTGGATCAGCCCCAGCATTTT CASSQGAGRLDQPQHF
TRBJ1-6 . TRBV12-3/TRBV12-4 13 . TGTGCCAGCAGTTTTCTAGGAAATTCACCCCTCCACTTT CASSFLGNSPLHF
TRBJ1-2 . TRBV29-1 12 TRBD1 TGCAGCGTTGGGGTCGGGACAGCTGGCTACACCTTC CSVGVGTAGYTF
TRBJ1-2 . TRBV6-4 13 . TGTGCCAGCAGTGAGGGAGGAGGTGATGGCTACACCTTC CASSEGGGDGYTF